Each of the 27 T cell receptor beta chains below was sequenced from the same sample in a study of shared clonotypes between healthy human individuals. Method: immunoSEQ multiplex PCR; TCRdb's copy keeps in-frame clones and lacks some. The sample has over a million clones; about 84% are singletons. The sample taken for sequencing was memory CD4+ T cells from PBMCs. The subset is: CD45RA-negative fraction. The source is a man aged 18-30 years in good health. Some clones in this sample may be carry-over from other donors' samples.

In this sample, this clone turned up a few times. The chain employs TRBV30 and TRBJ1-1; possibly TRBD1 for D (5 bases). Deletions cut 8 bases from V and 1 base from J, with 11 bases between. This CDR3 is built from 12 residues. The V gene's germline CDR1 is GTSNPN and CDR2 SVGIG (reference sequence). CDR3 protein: CARRGQNTEAFF. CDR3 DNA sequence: TGTGCCCGAAGAGGACAGAACACTGAAGCTTTCTTT. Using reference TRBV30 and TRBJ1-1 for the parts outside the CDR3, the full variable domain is SQTIHQWPATLVQPVGSPLSLECTVEGTSNPNLYWYRQAAGRGLQLLFYSVGIGQISSEVPQNLSASRPQDRQFILSSKKLLLSDSGFYLCARRGQNTEAFFGQGTRLTVV.

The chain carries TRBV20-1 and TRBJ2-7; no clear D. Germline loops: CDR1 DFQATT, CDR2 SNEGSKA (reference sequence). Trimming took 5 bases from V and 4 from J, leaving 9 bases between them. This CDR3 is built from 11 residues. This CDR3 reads CSAPKSYEQYF. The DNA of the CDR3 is TGCAGTGCTCCGAAGTCGTACGAGCAGTACTTC.

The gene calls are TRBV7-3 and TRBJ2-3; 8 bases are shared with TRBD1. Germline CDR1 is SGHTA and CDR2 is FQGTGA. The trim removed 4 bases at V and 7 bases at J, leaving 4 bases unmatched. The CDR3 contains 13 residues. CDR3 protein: CASSSDRVNTQYF. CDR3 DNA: TGTGCCAGCAGCTCGGACAGGGTAAATACGCAGTATTTT.

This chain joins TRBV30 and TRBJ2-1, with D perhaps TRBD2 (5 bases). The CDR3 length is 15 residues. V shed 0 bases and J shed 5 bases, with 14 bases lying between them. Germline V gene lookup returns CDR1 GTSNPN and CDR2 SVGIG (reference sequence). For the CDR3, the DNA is TGTGCCTGGAGTGTACTTAGCGCCGAAAACAATGAGCAGTTCTTC. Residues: CAWSVLSAENNEQFF.

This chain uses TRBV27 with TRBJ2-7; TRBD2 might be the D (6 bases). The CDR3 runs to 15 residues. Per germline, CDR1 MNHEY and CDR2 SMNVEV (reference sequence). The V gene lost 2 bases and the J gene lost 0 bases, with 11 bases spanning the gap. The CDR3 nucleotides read TGTGCCAGCAGTTTACGCGCGGGACTCTCCTACGAGCAGTACTTC. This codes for CASSLRAGLSYEQYF.

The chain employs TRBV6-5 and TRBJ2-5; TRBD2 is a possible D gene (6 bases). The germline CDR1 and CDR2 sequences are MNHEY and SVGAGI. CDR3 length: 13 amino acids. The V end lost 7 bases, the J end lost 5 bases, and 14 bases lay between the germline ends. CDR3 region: CASTPGGIETQYF. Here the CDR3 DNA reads TGTGCCAGCACCCCCGGCGGGATTGAGACCCAGTACTTC.

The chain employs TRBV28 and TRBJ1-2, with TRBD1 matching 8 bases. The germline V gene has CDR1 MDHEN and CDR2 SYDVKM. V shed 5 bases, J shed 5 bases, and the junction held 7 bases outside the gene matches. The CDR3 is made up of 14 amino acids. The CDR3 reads CASSQGDRGYGYTF. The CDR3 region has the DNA TGTGCCAGCAGTCAGGGCGACAGGGGTTATGGCTACACCTTC.

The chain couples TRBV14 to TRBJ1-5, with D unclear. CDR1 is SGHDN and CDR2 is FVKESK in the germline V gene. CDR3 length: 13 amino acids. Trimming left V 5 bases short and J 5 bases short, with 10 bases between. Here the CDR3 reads CASSLGLHQPQHF. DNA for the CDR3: TGTGCCAGCAGCTTAGGACTCCATCAGCCCCAGCATTTT.

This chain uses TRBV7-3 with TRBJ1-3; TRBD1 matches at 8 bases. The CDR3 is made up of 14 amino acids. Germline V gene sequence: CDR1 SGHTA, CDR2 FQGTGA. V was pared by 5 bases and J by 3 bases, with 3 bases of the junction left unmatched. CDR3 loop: CASSAGGHGNTIYF. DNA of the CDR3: TGTGCCAGCAGCGCAGGGGGCCATGGAAACACCATATATTTT.

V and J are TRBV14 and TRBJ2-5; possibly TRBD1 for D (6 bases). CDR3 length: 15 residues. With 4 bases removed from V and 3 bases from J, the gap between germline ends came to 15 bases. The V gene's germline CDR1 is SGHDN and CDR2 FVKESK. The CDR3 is CASSRPGTTKETQYF. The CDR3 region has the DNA TGTGCCAGCAGCCGGCCGGGGACAACCAAAGAGACCCAGTACTTC.

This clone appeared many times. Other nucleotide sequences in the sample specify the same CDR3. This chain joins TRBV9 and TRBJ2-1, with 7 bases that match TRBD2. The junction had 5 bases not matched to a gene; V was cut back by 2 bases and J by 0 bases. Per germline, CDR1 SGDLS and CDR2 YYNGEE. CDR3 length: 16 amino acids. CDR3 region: CASSVGGSSSYNEQFF. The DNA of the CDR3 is TGTGCCAGCAGCGTCGGGGGGAGTAGCTCCTACAATGAGCAGTTCTTC.

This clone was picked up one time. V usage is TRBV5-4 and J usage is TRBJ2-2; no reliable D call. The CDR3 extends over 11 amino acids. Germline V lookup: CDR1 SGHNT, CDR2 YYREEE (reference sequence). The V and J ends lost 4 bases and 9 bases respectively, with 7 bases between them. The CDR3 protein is CASSHGWELFF. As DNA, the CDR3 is TGTGCCAGCAGCCACGGGTGGGAGCTGTTTTTT.

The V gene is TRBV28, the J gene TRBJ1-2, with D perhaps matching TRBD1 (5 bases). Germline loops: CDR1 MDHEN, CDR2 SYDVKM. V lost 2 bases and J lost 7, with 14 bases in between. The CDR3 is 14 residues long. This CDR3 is CASSLRGTWGGYTF. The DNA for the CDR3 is TGTGCCAGCAGTTTAAGGGGTACTTGGGGTGGCTACACCTTC.

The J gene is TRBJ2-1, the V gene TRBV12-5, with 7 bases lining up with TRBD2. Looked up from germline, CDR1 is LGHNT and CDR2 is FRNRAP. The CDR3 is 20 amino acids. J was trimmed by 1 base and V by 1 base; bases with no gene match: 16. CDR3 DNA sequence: TGTGCTAGTGGTTTGGACAGCGGGACCCACATCGAACGATCCTACAATGAGCAGTTCTTC. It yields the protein CASGLDSGTHIERSYNEQFF.

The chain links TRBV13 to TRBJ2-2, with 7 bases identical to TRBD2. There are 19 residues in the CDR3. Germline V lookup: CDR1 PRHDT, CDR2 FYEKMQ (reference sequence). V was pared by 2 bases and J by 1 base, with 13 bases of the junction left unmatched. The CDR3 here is CASSLIRWQGGLNTGELFF. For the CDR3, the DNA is TGTGCCAGCAGCTTAATCAGATGGCAGGGAGGGTTGAACACCGGGGAGCTGTTTTTT.

In DNA form, the CDR3 reads TGCAGTGCTAGACCCGACGTCCAGGAGTACTTC. It yields the protein CSARPDVQEYF. The chain uses TRBV20-1 and TRBJ2-7, with unresolved D. The CDR3 is 11 residues long. The germline V gene encodes CDR1 DFQATT and CDR2 SNEGSKA (reference sequence). The V end lost 2 bases, the J end lost 11 bases, and 13 bases lay between the germline ends.

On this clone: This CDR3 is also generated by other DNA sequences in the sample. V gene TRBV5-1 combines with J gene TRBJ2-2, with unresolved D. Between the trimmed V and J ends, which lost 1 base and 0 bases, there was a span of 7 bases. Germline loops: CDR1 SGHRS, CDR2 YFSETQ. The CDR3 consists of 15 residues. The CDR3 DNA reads TGCGCCAGCAGCTTGTCCCAAACGAACACCGGGGAGCTGTTTTTT. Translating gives CASSLSQTNTGELFF. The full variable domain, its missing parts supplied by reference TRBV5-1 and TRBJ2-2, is KAGVTQTPRYLIKTRGQQVTLSCSPISGHRSVSWYQQTPGQGLQFLFEYFSETQRNKGNFPGRFSGRQFSNSRSEMNVSTLELGDSALYLCASSLSQTNTGELFFGEGSRLTVL.

The CDR3 region has the DNA TGTGCCAGCTCACAACTCAATGGGGAGCCCCAGCATTTT. It is translated as CASSQLNGEPQHF. The chain employs TRBV18 and TRBJ1-5, with D unclear. Germline loops: CDR1 KGHSH, CDR2 LQKENI. The CDR3 is 13 residues long. V dropped 4 bases and J dropped 8 bases, with 12 bases sitting between them.

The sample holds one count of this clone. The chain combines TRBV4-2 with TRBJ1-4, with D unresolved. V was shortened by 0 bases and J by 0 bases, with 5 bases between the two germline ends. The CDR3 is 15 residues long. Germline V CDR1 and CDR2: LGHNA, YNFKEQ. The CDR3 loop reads CASSQDSATNEKLFF. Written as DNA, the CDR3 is TGTGCCAGCAGCCAAGATTCCGCAACTAATGAAAAACTGTTTTTT.

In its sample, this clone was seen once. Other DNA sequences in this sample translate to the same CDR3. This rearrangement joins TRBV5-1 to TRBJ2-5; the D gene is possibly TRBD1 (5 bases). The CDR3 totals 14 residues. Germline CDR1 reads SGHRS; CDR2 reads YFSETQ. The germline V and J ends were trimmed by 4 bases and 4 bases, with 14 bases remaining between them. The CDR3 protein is CASSPGQGRETQYF. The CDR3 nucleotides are TGCGCCAGCAGCCCTGGCCAGGGAAGAGAGACCCAGTACTTC.

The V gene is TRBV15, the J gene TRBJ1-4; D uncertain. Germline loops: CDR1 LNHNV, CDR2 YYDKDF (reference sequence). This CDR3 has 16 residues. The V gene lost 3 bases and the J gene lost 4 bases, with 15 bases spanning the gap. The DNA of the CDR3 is TGTGCCACCAGCAGCGCCCGCGGCAGGAATAATGAAAAACTGTTTTTT. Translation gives CATSSARGRNNEKLFF.

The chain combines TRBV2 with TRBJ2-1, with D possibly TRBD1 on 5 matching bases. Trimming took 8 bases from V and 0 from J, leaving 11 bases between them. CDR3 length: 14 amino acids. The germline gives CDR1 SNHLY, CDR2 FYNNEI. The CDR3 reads CASQDKSSYNEQFF. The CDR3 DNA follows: TGTGCCAGCCAGGACAAGAGCTCCTACAATGAGCAGTTCTTC.

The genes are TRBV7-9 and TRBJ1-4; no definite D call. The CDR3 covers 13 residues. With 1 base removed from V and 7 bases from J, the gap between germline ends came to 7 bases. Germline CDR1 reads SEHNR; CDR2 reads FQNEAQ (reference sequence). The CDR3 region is CASSLGGGEKLFF. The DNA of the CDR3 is TGTGCCAGCAGCTTAGGCGGCGGTGAAAAACTGTTTTTT.

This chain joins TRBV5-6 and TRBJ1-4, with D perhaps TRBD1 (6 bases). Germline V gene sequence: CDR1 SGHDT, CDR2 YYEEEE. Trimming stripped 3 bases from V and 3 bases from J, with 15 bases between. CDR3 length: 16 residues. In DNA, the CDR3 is TGTGCCAGCAGCTCGCTTAAGGGGGGCGCTAATGAAAAACTGTTTTTT. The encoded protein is CASSSLKGGANEKLFF.

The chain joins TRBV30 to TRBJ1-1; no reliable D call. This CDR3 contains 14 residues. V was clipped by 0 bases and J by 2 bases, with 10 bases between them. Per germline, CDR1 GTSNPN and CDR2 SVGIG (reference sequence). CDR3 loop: CAWSVLLFNTEAFF. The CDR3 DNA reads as TGTGCCTGGAGTGTACTCCTGTTTAACACTGAAGCTTTCTTT.

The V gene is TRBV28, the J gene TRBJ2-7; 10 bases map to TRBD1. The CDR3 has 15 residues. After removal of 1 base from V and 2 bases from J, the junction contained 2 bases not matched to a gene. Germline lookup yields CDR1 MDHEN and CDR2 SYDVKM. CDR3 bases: TGTGCCAGCAGTTTATCAGGACAGGGGGCCTACGAGCAGTACTTC. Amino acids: CASSLSGQGAYEQYF.

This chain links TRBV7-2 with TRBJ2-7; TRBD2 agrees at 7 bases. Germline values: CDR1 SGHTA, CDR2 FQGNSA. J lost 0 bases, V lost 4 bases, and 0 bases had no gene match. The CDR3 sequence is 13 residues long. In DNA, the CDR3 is TGTGCCAGCAGCTGGGGGGGCTCCTACGAGCAGTACTTC. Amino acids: CASSWGGSYEQYF. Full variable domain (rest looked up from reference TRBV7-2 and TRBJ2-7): GAGVSQSPSNKVTEKGKDVELRCDPISGHTALYWYRQSLGQGLEFLIYFQGNSAPDKSGLPSDRFSAERTGGSVSTLTIQRTQQEDSAVYLCASSWGGSYEQYFGPGTRLTVT.